What follows are 18 T cell receptor beta chains derived from one specimen sequenced in a study of OX40 agonist ivuxolimab in advanced cancers. Method: immunoSEQ multiplex PCR; TCRdb's copy keeps in-frame clones and lacks some. There are 60,000 to 75,000 clones in the sample; 94% occur only once, and roughly a fifth lies in the top ten. Sequenced material: CD4+ or CD8+ T cells sorted from blood, taken in a trial of the OX40 agonist ivuxolimab. These receptors all stem from an adult with an advanced solid tumor such as melanoma, head and neck, liver or kidney cancer.

The chain links TRBV4-1 to TRBJ2-1; 13 nucleotides line up with TRBD2. CDR3 length equals 19 residues. Germline V gene data show CDR1 as MGHRA and CDR2 as YSYEKL. The V gene end was trimmed by 0 bases and the J gene end by 6 bases; junction bases not matched to a gene: 11. The CDR3 reads CASSQDLHTGLAGSNEQFF. The CDR3 region has the DNA TGCGCCAGCAGCCAAGATCTTCACACGGGACTAGCGGGATCCAATGAGCAGTTCTTC.

The chain combines TRBV4-2 with TRBJ2-2; 10 bases are shared with TRBD1. The CDR3 is 17 residues long. Germline V gene sequence: CDR1 LGHNA, CDR2 YNFKEQ. V shed 0 bases, J shed 7 bases, and the junction held 8 bases outside the gene matches. In DNA form, the CDR3 reads TGTGCCAGCAGCCAAGAACCTAGACAGGGGGCCGGCGGGGAGCTGTTTTTT. Residues: CASSQEPRQGAGGELFF.

The chain links TRBV4-1 to TRBJ1-1; the match to TRBD1 covers 7 bases. With 4 bases clipped from V and 1 base from J, the junction kept 3 bases outside the gene matches. The V gene's germline CDR1 is MGHRA and CDR2 YSYEKL. This CDR3 has 14 amino acids. This chain's CDR3 is CASSRGTANTEAFF. CDR3 bases: TGCGCCAGCAGCCGCGGGACAGCGAACACTGAAGCTTTCTTT.

The rearrangement uses TRBV4-3 and TRBJ2-3, with D maybe TRBD1 (5 bases). There are 16 residues in the CDR3. In germline, CDR1 is LGHNA, CDR2 YSLEER. With 4 bases removed from V and 5 bases from J, the gap between germline ends came to 19 bases. The CDR3 bases are TGCGCCAGCAGCCCCCGGCACAATGGGGCCCGAGATACGCAGTATTTT. This sequence encodes CASSPRHNGARDTQYF.

This clone was recorded only once. This chain links TRBV10-3 with TRBJ2-1, with 14 bases identical to TRBD2. The germline V gene encodes CDR1 ENHRY and CDR2 SYGVKD. The CDR3 runs 14 residues. V dropped 6 bases and J dropped 8; count of bases not matched to a gene: 3. The CDR3 sequence is CAIRGTSGGDEQFF. The CDR3, as DNA: TGTGCCATCAGAGGGACTAGCGGGGGTGATGAGCAGTTCTTC.

The J gene is TRBJ1-1, the V gene TRBV27; 7 bases are a match to TRBD1. CDR3 length equals 15 residues. Germline CDR1 reads MNHEY; CDR2 reads SMNVEV (reference sequence). V trimming: 2 bases; J trimming: 5 bases; junction bases outside the gene matches: 8. CDR3 residues: CASSLVEGARTEAFF. As DNA, the CDR3 is TGTGCCAGCAGTTTAGTTGAGGGGGCGAGGACTGAAGCTTTCTTT.

This clone was found once. The rearrangement links TRBV19 to TRBJ2-7; TRBD1 aligns across 11 bases. The CDR3 loop spans 15 amino acids. The germline V gene encodes CDR1 LNHDA and CDR2 SQIVND (reference sequence). Losses at the gene ends were 1 base for V and 5 bases for J; bases not matched to a gene: 4. In DNA, the CDR3 is TGTGCCAGTAGTATAGCGGGACAGGGGGTACACGAGCAGTACTTC. The encoded protein is CASSIAGQGVHEQYF. Full variable domain (rest looked up from reference TRBV19 and TRBJ2-7): DGGITQSPKYLFRKEGQNVTLSCEQNLNHDAMYWYRQDPGQGLRLIYYSQIVNDFQKGDIAEGYSVSREKKESFPLTVTSAQKNPTAFYLCASSIAGQGVHEQYFGPGTRLTVT.

This chain uses TRBV29-1 with TRBJ2-7; D gene ambiguous. Per the germline V gene, CDR1 is SQVTM and CDR2 is ANQGSEA. The CDR3 extends over 14 amino acids. Trimming took 7 bases from V and 3 from J, leaving 19 bases between them. CDR3 in DNA: TGCAGCGCCACTATTCCCCGGGCCAACTACGAGCAGTACTTC. Protein sequence: CSATIPRANYEQYF.

The gene calls are TRBV7-9 and TRBJ2-7, with 10 bases identical to TRBD2. Germline-derived CDR1 and CDR2 are SEHNR and FQNEAQ (reference sequence). J was trimmed by 2 bases and V by 0 bases; bases with no gene match: 1. The CDR3 is 15 amino acids. CDR3 bases: TGTGCCAGCAGCTTAGCCGGGACTAGCGCCTACGAGCAGTACTTC. This codes for CASSLAGTSAYEQYF.

A remark on this clone: An end of the junction differs from the germline gene, which may be a read error. The V gene is TRBV4-3, the J gene TRBJ2-7, with D perhaps TRBD2 (5 bases). Germline V CDR1 and CDR2: LGHNA, YSLEER. CDR3 size: 15 residues. Written as DNA, the CDR3 is TGCGCCAGCACCCAAGGACGGACTCAGTACTACGAGCAGTACTTC. This translates into CASTQGRTQYYEQYF.

The chain uses TRBV7-9 and TRBJ1-1; D not certain. CDR1 is SEHNR and CDR2 is FQNEAQ in the germline V gene (reference sequence). The CDR3 is made up of 12 amino acids. V was trimmed by 6 bases and J by 7 bases, leaving 12 bases between them. The DNA of the CDR3 is TGTGCCAGCAGGGAGGATACTAGTGAAGCTTTCTTT. It encodes CASREDTSEAFF. Full variable domain (remainder filled in from reference TRBV7-9 and TRBJ1-1): DTGVSQNPRHKITKRGQNVTFRCDPISEHNRLYWYRQTLGQGPEFLTYFQNEAQLEKSRLLSDRFSAERPKGSFSTLEIQRTEQGDSAMYLCASREDTSEAFFGQGTRLTVV.

The CDR3 nucleotides are TGTGCCAGCAGCTTAGTTCTAGGGAACACTGAAGCTTTCTTT. The encoded protein is CASSLVLGNTEAFF. J is TRBJ1-1 and V is TRBV7-9, with D hard to call. The CDR3 is made up of 14 amino acids. Trimming removed 1 base from V and 1 base from J, with 7 bases in between. Germline CDR1 SEHNR, CDR2 FQNEAQ (reference sequence).

V usage is TRBV9 and J usage is TRBJ1-4; a possible D gene is TRBD1 (6 bases). CDR3 size: 16 residues. The V end lost 3 bases, the J end lost 5 bases, and 17 bases lay between the germline ends. Germline CDR1 SGDLS, CDR2 YYNGEE. In DNA, the CDR3 is TGTGCCAGCAGCGATACAATCAGGGGCGGGAATGAAAAACTGTTTTTT. The encoded protein is CASSDTIRGGNEKLFF.

The chain carries TRBV7-9 and TRBJ1-2, with TRBD1 matching over 7 bases. J was trimmed by 7 bases and V by 1 base; bases with no gene match: 9. The length of the CDR3 is 15 residues. Germline-derived CDR1 and CDR2 are SEHNR and FQNEAQ (reference sequence). CDR3 residues: CASSLGGGQGVGYTF. CDR3 nucleotides: TGTGCCAGCAGCTTAGGAGGTGGGCAGGGGGTTGGCTACACCTTC.

This clone was observed a single time. The V and J genes are TRBV19 and TRBJ1-2; weak D call: TRBD1 (6 bases). This CDR3 contains 14 residues. Between the trimmed V and J ends, which lost 4 bases and 8 bases, there was a span of 17 bases. CDR1 and CDR2 (germline): LNHDA, SQIVND (reference sequence). The CDR3 region has the DNA TGTGCCAGTAGTACGTCGGACAGAACGGGAGGCTACACCTTC. Protein sequence: CASSTSDRTGGYTF.

The chain links TRBV21-1 to TRBJ2-2; the table names TRBD2, a call not compared with the DNA. TRBV21-1 is deemed a pseudogene. The CDR3 consists of 17 residues. The CDR3 coding sequence is TGTGCCAGCAGCAAATCAGACAGTCCCCCGGGGGCCGGGGAGCTGTTTTTT. As protein: CASSKSDSPPGAGELFF.

This clone was seen a few times. The chain uses TRBV19 and TRBJ1-3; TRBD1 is a possible D gene (5 bases). Germline CDR1 is LNHDA and CDR2 is SQIVND (reference sequence). With 9 bases removed from V and 4 bases from J, the gap between germline ends came to 16 bases. This CDR3 spans 14 amino acids. The CDR3 sequence: CASKVQGFGNTIYF. CDR3 nucleotide sequence: TGTGCCAGCAAAGTTCAGGGATTCGGAAACACCATATATTTT.

This chain joins TRBV7-9 and TRBJ2-7; D unclear. With 1 base removed from V and 3 bases from J, the gap between germline ends came to 13 bases. Germline-derived CDR1 and CDR2 are SEHNR and FQNEAQ (reference sequence). The CDR3 runs 15 residues. The CDR3 bases are TGTGCCAGCAGCTTAGTAGGCTATTTTTTCTACGAGCAGTACTTC. It codes for CASSLVGYFFYEQYF.